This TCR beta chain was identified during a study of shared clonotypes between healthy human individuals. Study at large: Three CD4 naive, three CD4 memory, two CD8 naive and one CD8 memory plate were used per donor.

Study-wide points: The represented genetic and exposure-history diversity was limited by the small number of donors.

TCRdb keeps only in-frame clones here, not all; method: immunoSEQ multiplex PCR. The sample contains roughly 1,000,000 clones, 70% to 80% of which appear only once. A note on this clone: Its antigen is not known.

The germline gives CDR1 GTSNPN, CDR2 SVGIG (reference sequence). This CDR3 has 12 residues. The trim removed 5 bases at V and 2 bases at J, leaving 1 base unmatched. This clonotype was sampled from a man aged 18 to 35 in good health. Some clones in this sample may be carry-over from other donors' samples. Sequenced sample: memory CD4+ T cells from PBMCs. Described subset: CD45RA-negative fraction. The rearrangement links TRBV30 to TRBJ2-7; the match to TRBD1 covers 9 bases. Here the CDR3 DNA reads TGTGCCTGGGACAGGGGGACCTACGAGCAGTACTTC. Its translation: CAWDRGTYEQYF.